This T cell receptor beta chain was obtained from a study of T cells expressing NK-cell markers. TCRdb reprocessed the 5' RACE reads, with one entry per CDR3 protein and no DNA. This sample's table has about 260,000 distinct CDR3 sequences. The CDR3 has 11 residues. CDR1 is LGHDT, CDR2 YNNKEL, per germline (reference sequence). The chain joins TRBV3-1 to TRBJ2-5. Material for sequencing was blood T cells: a sorted CD56 or NKG2C T cell subset, CD4+ or CD8+ T cells, or bulk PBMC T cells (not recorded which). This receptor was taken from a woman aged 18 to 75 in good health. The CDR3 sequence is CASAGQETQYF.